This record covers a single T cell receptor beta chain. Its antigen remains unidentified. Germline V gene sequence: CDR1 SGHTS, CDR2 YDEGEE. The germline V and J ends were trimmed by 7 bases and 2 bases, with 20 bases remaining between them. The CDR3 covers 16 residues. PCR primers comprised 60 Vbeta and 13 Jbeta primers. Clones were sequenced by immunoSEQ multiplex PCR, and TCRdb holds only the in-frame ones, with some missing. The sample contains 90,000 to 100,000 clones, around 69% of which appear only once. This sample was included in a study of cytomegalovirus exposure and HLA in healthy donors. Study-level results: When presence/absence was analysed, sequencing depth was taken to be roughly uniform across donors. A later analysis found that most CMV-associated TCR beta chains appeared HLA-restricted. There was a cluster of highly shared sequence variants that was likely a sequencing artifact.

Sequencing used PBMCs. The source is a woman aged 60 to 75 in good health and CMV-seropositive. The rearrangement links TRBV5-8 to TRBJ2-3, with a tentative D call TRBD1 (6 bases). CDR3 amino acids: CASPQPPGQDTDTQYF. DNA of the CDR3: TGTGCCAGCCCGCAACCGCCGGGACAAGACACAGATACGCAGTATTTT.